The entry below gives a single TCR beta chain sequence along with its context. CDR1 KGHSH and CDR2 LQKENI come from the germline V gene. The CDR3 loop spans 15 amino acids. The germline V and J ends were trimmed by 3 bases and 8 bases, with 19 bases remaining between them. The data originate from a study of control samples from healthy donors and cancer patients. Only in-frame clones appear in the TCRdb table, and some are missing; sequencing was by immunoSEQ multiplex PCR. The data hold roughly 58,000 clones, with about 89% observed a single time. This chain links TRBV18 with TRBJ1-1, with D unclear. This sequence was found in a woman aged 60-75 years with lung cancer. The sample consisted of PBMCs. The CDR3, as DNA: TGTGCCAGCTCACCTATCTTAGTGGAGGTGAGAGAAGCTTTCTTT. It yields the protein CASSPILVEVREAFF.